This T cell receptor beta chain appears in the sequencing data of a study of T cell changes during pregnancy in multiple sclerosis. Profiling relied on immunoSEQ multiplex PCR, and the TCRdb table lists in-frame clones only, not all of them. Among approximately 70,000 clones, more than 90% were seen once, and the ten largest hold approximately 2.4%. This CDR3 spans 15 amino acids. Per germline, CDR1 SGHTS and CDR2 YDEGEE. Trimming cost V 0 bases and J 3 bases, with 10 bases left between them. The chain recombines TRBV5-8 with TRBJ2-1; a weak D match, TRBD1 (6 bases). This sequence originates from a female donor with multiple sclerosis, enrolled in a pregnancy study. The source material was peripheral blood, sampled in the first trimester of pregnancy. The CDR3 is CASSLGTASYNEQFF. The CDR3 bases are TGTGCCAGCAGCTTGGGGACAGCCAGCTACAATGAGCAGTTCTTC. Full variable domain (missing parts from reference TRBV5-8 and TRBJ2-1): EAGVTQSPTHLIKTRGQQATLRCSPISGHTSVYWYQQALGLGLQFLLWYDEGEERNRGNFPPRFSGRQFPNYSSELNVNALELEDSALYLCASSLGTASYNEQFFGPGTRLTVL.